The T cell receptor (beta chain) described here comes from a study of neurological immune-mediated disorders. Study-level results: CDR3 amino acid sequences found in expanded clones were never shared across subjects, suggesting private repertoires in all groups. Falling below healthy controls, multiple sclerosis showed the least TCR clonal expansion, while HTLV-1-associated myelopathy showed the most.

The CDR3 has 13 amino acids. V was clipped by 5 bases and J by 5 bases; unmatched bases: 3. Per the germline V gene, CDR1 is MNHEY and CDR2 is SMNVEV (reference sequence). Via MiXCR, TCRdb re-called the 5' RACE reads, giving one row per CDR3 protein. The top ten hold less than 50% of the sample, which has about 14,000 distinct CDR3 sequences, roughly 13% seen once. This clonotype came up many times. Antigen: not known. Sequenced material: CD8+ T cells from blood. The J gene is TRBJ2-1, the V gene TRBV27, with 7 bases that match TRBD1. The origin of this receptor is a female donor with HTLV-1-associated myelopathy (HAM/TSP). CDR3 nucleotide sequence: TGTGCCAGCAGTCCGACAGGGAACAATGAGCAGTTCTTC. It encodes CASSPTGNNEQFF.